The 24 T cell receptor beta chains below come from one sample, sequenced in a study of T-cell memory formation after mild COVID-19. TCRdb itself ran the 5' RACE reads through MiXCR, one entry per CDR3 protein. The repertoire holds nearly 250,000 distinct CDR3 sequences, with 15% as singletons. The sample comprised PBMCs or a T cell subset sorted from them (not recorded which). The receptors were gathered from an adult woman who had mild COVID-19 (a few samples of this study predate the infection). Cell type and time point are not known.

The chain employs TRBV2 and TRBJ2-2, with 10 positions matching TRBD2. Trimming at V came to 6 bases and at J to 4 bases, leaving 8 bases not matched to a gene. The CDR3 has 16 amino acids. The V gene's germline CDR1 is SNHLY and CDR2 FYNNEI. The CDR3 nucleotides are TGTGCCAGCAGGCAGGGACTAGCGCACTCCACCGGGGAGCTGTTTTTT. It encodes CASRQGLAHSTGELFF.

This clonotype was picked up many times. The chain has TRBV7-2 and TRBJ2-2; 11 nucleotides align to TRBD2. J was trimmed by 2 bases and V by 1 base; bases with no gene match: 3. The V gene's germline CDR1 is SGHTA and CDR2 FQGNSA. The CDR3 is made up of 17 amino acids. The CDR3 sequence is CASSLGLAGGNTGELFF. The DNA for the CDR3 is TGTGCCAGCAGCTTAGGGCTAGCGGGAGGTAACACCGGGGAGCTGTTTTTT.

This clonotype was counted at least ten times. The chain combines TRBV30 with TRBJ2-5; D is tentatively TRBD1 or TRBD2 (6 bases each). The CDR3 has 18 residues. V shed 0 bases and J shed 2 bases, with 22 bases lying between them. Germline CDR1 reads GTSNPN; CDR2 reads SVGIG (reference sequence). The CDR3 here is CAWSVLGGRIGQQETQYF. Here the CDR3 DNA reads TGTGCCTGGAGTGTACTCGGAGGGAGGATAGGACAGCAAGAGACCCAGTACTTC.

The chain joins TRBV19 to TRBJ2-1, with D possibly TRBD2 on 5 matching bases. CDR3 size: 13 residues. Germline loops: CDR1 LNHDA, CDR2 SQIVND (reference sequence). Trimming took 5 bases from V and 7 from J, leaving 12 bases between them. This CDR3 reads CASSRQSGNEQFF. Here the CDR3 DNA reads TGTGCCAGTAGTCGCCAGTCGGGGAATGAGCAGTTCTTC.

CDR3 DNA sequence: TGTGCCAGCACGAAGCGGGGGCTTACAGATACGCAGTATTTT. Its protein product is CASTKRGLTDTQYF. The chain employs TRBV12-3 or TRBV12-4 and TRBJ2-3; the match to TRBD2 covers 8 bases. This CDR3 comprises 14 residues. V shed 7 bases and J 3 bases; nucleotides not matched to a gene: 6.

The chain employs TRBV3-1 and TRBJ2-4; 12 bases match TRBD2. Trimming took 4 bases from V and 0 from J; bases not matched to a gene: 7. Germline loops: CDR1 LGHDT, CDR2 YNNKEL (reference sequence). The CDR3 totals 18 residues. The CDR3 here is CASSLRLAGDLAKNIQYF. The CDR3 bases are TGTGCCAGCAGCCTGAGACTAGCGGGAGATCTAGCCAAAAACATTCAGTACTTC.

This clonotype turned up a few times. The CDR3 here is CSAKREDYGYTF. The DNA of the CDR3 is TGCAGTGCGAAGAGGGAAGACTATGGCTACACCTTC. The V call is TRBV20-1, the J call TRBJ1-2; D call uncertain. This CDR3 is built from 12 residues. The germline V gene encodes CDR1 DFQATT and CDR2 SNEGSKA (reference sequence). Between the trimmed V and J ends, which lost 6 bases and 3 bases, there was a span of 11 bases.

The genes are TRBV12-3 or TRBV12-4 and TRBJ1-2; tentatively, D is TRBD1 (5 bases). This CDR3 has 14 amino acids. V dropped 5 bases and J dropped 7 bases, with 17 bases sitting between them. The DNA of the CDR3 is TGTGCCAGCAGTATAAGCAGGGTTACCGGTGGCTACACCTTC. Its protein product is CASSISRVTGGYTF.

V gene TRBV20-1 combines with J gene TRBJ2-2, with D unclear. Germline CDR1 and CDR2: DFQATT and SNEGSKA (reference sequence). The CDR3 spans 14 residues. Deletions cut 3 bases from V and 6 bases from J, with 14 bases between. CDR3 in amino acids: CSARRSHDPGELFF. The DNA for the CDR3 is TGCAGTGCTAGGCGTTCACACGATCCCGGGGAGCTGTTTTTT.

The chain carries TRBV11-1 and TRBJ2-6; 8 bases fit TRBD1. Germline CDR1 is SGHAT and CDR2 is FQDESV (reference sequence). The CDR3 consists of 17 residues. V trimming: 5 bases; J trimming: 0 bases; junction bases outside the gene matches: 6. CDR3 amino acids: CASSPRTGSSGANVLTF. Here the CDR3 DNA reads TGTGCCAGCAGCCCTCGGACAGGGAGCTCTGGGGCCAACGTCCTGACTTTC. Filled out from reference TRBV11-1 and TRBJ2-6, the complete variable domain reads EAEVAQSPRYKITEKSQAVAFWCDPISGHATLYWYRQILGQGPELLVQFQDESVVDDSQLPKDRFSAERLKGVDSTLKIQPAELGDSAMYLCASSPRTGSSGANVLTFGAGSRLTVL.

This clonotype turned up a few times. The chain recombines TRBV5-1 with TRBJ2-1; 10 bases are a match to TRBD2. The germline gives CDR1 SGHRS, CDR2 YFSETQ. V lost 2 bases to trimming and J lost 9 bases; unmatched junction nucleotides: 8. This CDR3 is built from 15 residues. Here the CDR3 DNA reads TGCGCCAGCAGCTTTAGCGGGGGGCTCGACGGTGAGCAGTTCTTC. It translates to CASSFSGGLDGEQFF.

This clonotype was seen more than once but under ten times. The chain employs TRBV2 and TRBJ2-1; tentatively, D is TRBD1 or TRBD2 (6 bases each). Germline V gene lookup returns CDR1 SNHLY and CDR2 FYNNEI. With 6 bases removed from V and 0 bases from J, the gap between germline ends came to 9 bases. This CDR3 contains 14 residues. The CDR3: CASREGGSYNEQFF. In DNA, the CDR3 is TGTGCCAGCAGGGAGGGGGGCTCCTACAATGAGCAGTTCTTC.

This clonotype occurred a few times. The chain has TRBV18 and TRBJ2-3; TRBD2 might be the D (5 bases). In germline, CDR1 is KGHSH, CDR2 LQKENI. This CDR3 is 14 amino acids long. V was cut by 8 bases and J by 2 bases, with 14 bases left in between. The CDR3 reads CASTLGVLTDTQYF. DNA for the CDR3: TGTGCCAGCACTCTCGGGGTCCTCACAGATACGCAGTATTTT.

The rearrangement joins TRBV30 to TRBJ2-7; 9 bases fit TRBD2. V trimming: 1 base; J trimming: 0 bases; junction bases outside the gene matches: 7. Germline assignment: CDR1 GTSNPN and CDR2 SVGIG (reference sequence). The CDR3 spans 16 residues. CDR3 amino acids: CAWSAIRLAASYEQYF. As DNA, the CDR3 is TGTGCCTGGAGTGCTATAAGACTAGCGGCCTCCTACGAGCAGTACTTC.

The rearrangement uses TRBV12-3 or TRBV12-4 and TRBJ1-5, with a tentative D call TRBD1 (5 bases). V dropped 9 bases and J dropped 9 bases, with 12 bases sitting between them. The CDR3 has 11 residues. CDR3 amino acids: CASAGTGPQHF. CDR3 DNA: TGTGCCAGTGCGGGGACCGGGCCCCAGCATTTT.

This clonotype has a handful of counts. The chain combines TRBV3-1 with TRBJ2-1; D may correspond to TRBD1 or TRBD2 (7 bases each). V was cut by 1 base and J by 4 bases, with 11 bases left in between. Germline-derived CDR1 and CDR2 are LGHDT and YNNKEL (reference sequence). The CDR3 length is 15 residues. The chain's CDR3 is CASSQGQGGYNEQFF. The CDR3 coding sequence is TGTGCCAGCAGCCAAGGCCAGGGGGGGTACAATGAGCAGTTCTTC.

This sequence joins TRBV6-2 or TRBV6-3 and TRBJ2-1; no clear D gene. This CDR3 comprises 14 residues. Germline V gene sequence: CDR1 MNHEY, CDR2 SVGEGT. Trimming removed 8 bases at V and 3 bases at J, with 14 bases between. The CDR3 is CASAMGFNYNEQFF. For the CDR3, the DNA is TGTGCCAGCGCGATGGGATTTAACTACAATGAGCAGTTCTTC.

The gene calls are TRBV15 and TRBJ2-2; 7 positions agree with TRBD1. Looked up from germline, CDR1 is LNHNV and CDR2 is YYDKDF (reference sequence). After removal of 0 bases from V and 4 bases from J, the junction contained 11 bases not matched to a gene. This CDR3 has 18 amino acids. The CDR3 bases are TGTGCCACCAGCAGAGATCATGTGGCAGGGGGTGCCACCGGGGAGCTGTTTTTT. Its protein product is CATSRDHVAGGATGELFF.

The DNA of the CDR3 is TGTGCCACCGCCAGCGGTTCCTACAATGAGCAGTTCTTC. The encoded protein is CATASGSYNEQFF. The chain carries TRBV24-1 and TRBJ2-1; D perhaps matches TRBD2 (5 bases). Germline loops: CDR1 KGHDR, CDR2 SFDVKD. Between the trimmed V and J ends, which lost 9 bases and 1 base, there was a span of 9 bases. The CDR3 totals 13 residues.

This rearrangement joins TRBV20-1 to TRBJ1-5, with a tentative D call TRBD1 (6 bases). Trimming stripped 4 bases from V and 0 bases from J, with 7 bases between. The CDR3 sequence is 13 residues long. Germline assignment: CDR1 DFQATT and CDR2 SNEGSKA (reference sequence). The CDR3 here is CSATQGSNQPQHF. In DNA, the CDR3 is TGCAGTGCTACACAGGGTAGCAATCAGCCCCAGCATTTT.

This clonotype was found a few times. The rearrangement joins TRBV7-2 to TRBJ2-5, with 8 bases fitting TRBD2. The CDR3 runs 14 residues. Per the germline V gene, CDR1 is SGHTA and CDR2 is FQGNSA. Trimming at V came to 6 bases and at J to 5 bases, leaving 8 bases not matched to a gene. Here the CDR3 DNA reads TGTGCCAGCAGTTCTCGACTAGCGTTGGAGACCCAGTACTTC. Translated, it gives CASSSRLALETQYF.

The gene calls are TRBV5-8 and TRBJ1-1, with D maybe TRBD1 (6 bases). Trimming removed 0 bases at V and 4 bases at J, with 10 bases between. Germline assignment: CDR1 SGHTS and CDR2 YDEGEE. CDR3 length: 14 residues. The CDR3 DNA is TGTGCCAGCAGCTTGGCCCAGGGGATCACTGAAGCTTTCTTT. The encoded protein is CASSLAQGITEAFF.

Ten or more counts support this clonotype. V is TRBV4-1 and J is TRBJ2-7, with TRBD2 matching over 8 bases. V lost 0 bases, J lost 4 bases, and 5 bases stayed unmatched. CDR1 and CDR2 (germline): MGHRA, YSYEKL. CDR3 length: 15 residues. The CDR3 region has the DNA TGCGCCAGCAGCCAAGATAGACTAGCGTTATACGAGCAGTACTTC. This translates into CASSQDRLALYEQYF.

This clonotype was observed many times. The chain couples TRBV28 to TRBJ2-2; 11 bases match TRBD2. The V gene's germline CDR1 is MDHEN and CDR2 SYDVKM. After removal of 5 bases from V and 7 bases from J, the junction contained 12 bases not matched to a gene. The CDR3 runs 17 residues. CDR3 bases: TGTGCCAGCAGTCCTCCGGGACTAGCGGCTGAAAACGGGGAGCTGTTTTTT. It encodes CASSPPGLAAENGELFF.